The 30 T cell receptor beta chains listed next were all sequenced from one sample in a study of blood T cell repertoires in COVID-19. Sequencing used immunoSEQ multiplex PCR; TCRdb keeps in-frame clones, though not all of them. The repertoire holds about 270,000 clones, with 80% to 90% as singletons. The sample taken for sequencing was PBMCs or T cells enriched from blood (not recorded which). These receptors were obtained from a woman aged 18-29 years who had recovered from COVID-19.

The chain links TRBV15 to TRBJ2-3, with D maybe TRBD2 (6 bases). V was shortened by 3 bases and J by 0 bases, with 7 bases between the two germline ends. In germline, CDR1 is LNHNV, CDR2 YYDKDF (reference sequence). CDR3 length: 14 amino acids. The CDR3: CATSSGTSTDTQYF. Written as DNA, the CDR3 is TGTGCCACCAGCAGCGGGACTAGCACAGATACGCAGTATTTT.

This chain connects TRBV18 to TRBJ2-1; weak D call: TRBD1 (5 bases). This CDR3 spans 13 amino acids. The V gene's germline CDR1 is KGHSH and CDR2 LQKENI. The ends were cut back, 2 bases at V and 8 bases at J, with 10 bases in the middle. The CDR3 loop reads CASSPGAADEQFF. As DNA, the CDR3 is TGTGCCAGCTCACCAGGGGCCGCCGATGAGCAGTTCTTC.

V is TRBV6-2 or TRBV6-3 and J is TRBJ2-1, with TRBD2 matching over 8 bases. Germline V gene sequence: CDR1 MNHEY, CDR2 SVGEGT. J gave up 4 bases and V 9 bases, and 2 bases lay outside the gene matches. The CDR3 has 12 amino acids. As DNA, the CDR3 is TGTGCCAGTAGCGGGACTTACAATGAGCAGTTCTTC. Translated, it gives CASSGTYNEQFF.

CDR3 sequence reads: CASSVGTGGTEAFF. The DNA for the CDR3 is TGTGCCAGCAGCGTAGGCACGGGGGGCACTGAAGCTTTCTTT. The chain recombines TRBV9 with TRBJ1-1, with a weak D call TRBD1 (5 bases). Germline V gives CDR1 SGDLS, CDR2 YYNGEE. This CDR3 contains 14 residues. V was pared by 0 bases and J by 4 bases, with 10 bases between.

CDR3 protein: CASMDRGHYGYTF. CDR3 in DNA: TGTGCCAGTATGGACCGCGGGCACTATGGCTACACCTTC. The chain recombines TRBV19 with TRBJ1-2; D gene ambiguous. The length of the CDR3 is 13 residues. Germline CDR1 is LNHDA and CDR2 is SQIVND (reference sequence). Trimming took 7 bases from V and 3 from J, leaving 12 bases between them.

V is TRBV15 and J is TRBJ1-2; TRBD1 matches at 8 bases. This CDR3 has 15 residues. Trimming removed 5 bases from V and 6 bases from J; junction bases left unmatched: 11. From germline, CDR1 is LNHNV and CDR2 YYDKDF (reference sequence). Here the CDR3 reads CATSGDRSPRDGYTF. CDR3 DNA sequence: TGTGCCACCAGCGGGGACAGGTCTCCTAGGGATGGCTACACCTTC.

The chain is built from TRBV7-6 and TRBJ2-5; D call uncertain. In germline, CDR1 is SGHVS, CDR2 FNYEAQ. With 6 bases removed from V and 5 bases from J, the gap between germline ends came to 13 bases. The CDR3 spans 13 residues. The CDR3 DNA follows: TGTGCCAGCAGTCAGACTCCTCGGGAGACCCAGTACTTC. Translated: CASSQTPRETQYF.

J is TRBJ2-3 and V is TRBV6-1; possibly TRBD1 for D (5 bases). CDR1 MNHNS and CDR2 SASEGT come from the germline V gene. V lost 3 bases and J lost 5, with 9 bases in between. This CDR3 has 13 amino acids. In nucleotides, the CDR3 is TGTGCCAGCAGTGACAGGGTGAGAGATACGCAGTATTTT. It codes for CASSDRVRDTQYF.

V is TRBV2 and J is TRBJ2-7, with D perhaps matching TRBD2 (6 bases). Trimming removed 8 bases from V and 7 bases from J, with 12 bases in between. Looked up from germline, CDR1 is SNHLY and CDR2 is FYNNEI. CDR3 length: 11 amino acids. The CDR3 coding sequence is TGTGCCAGCGCGGTAGGACTAGAGCAGTACTTC. It is translated as CASAVGLEQYF.

This chain uses TRBV10-3 with TRBJ1-1, with D maybe TRBD1 (5 bases). The germline V and J ends were trimmed by 4 bases and 0 bases, with 9 bases remaining between them. Per the germline V gene, CDR1 is ENHRY and CDR2 is SYGVKD. This CDR3 has 14 amino acids. CDR3 bases: TGTGCCATCAGTGGAACAGGTGTGAACACTGAAGCTTTCTTT. It translates to CAISGTGVNTEAFF.

The CDR3 DNA is TGTGCCAGCAGCCGTGTCGGGACAGGGGGCGGAGAGACCCAGTACTTC. It is translated as CASSRVGTGGGETQYF. This sequence joins TRBV5-6 and TRBJ2-5; 12 bases fit TRBD1. The CDR3 contains 16 residues. Germline values: CDR1 SGHDT, CDR2 YYEEEE. Unmatched junction bases numbered 8, after V lost 4 bases and J lost 4 bases.

In its sample, this clone was seen once. The rearrangement links TRBV4-1 to TRBJ1-1; D gene uncertain. Germline CDR1 MGHRA, CDR2 YSYEKL. The CDR3 sequence is 12 residues long. The V gene lost 3 bases and the J gene lost 5 bases, with 7 bases spanning the gap. The CDR3 protein is CASSHPGTEAFF. The CDR3 DNA reads as TGCGCCAGCAGCCACCCGGGGACTGAAGCTTTCTTT.

The gene calls are TRBV10-1 and TRBJ2-5; 11 nucleotides line up with TRBD2. J gave up 4 bases and V 6 bases, and 7 bases lay outside the gene matches. The CDR3 runs to 15 residues. Germline CDR1 WNHNN, CDR2 SYGVQD (reference sequence). The CDR3 spells CASSTNGLAGETQYF. In DNA, the CDR3 is TGCGCCAGCAGCACCAACGGACTAGCGGGAGAGACCCAGTACTTC.

This clone was recorded only once. The gene calls are TRBV15 and TRBJ2-3, with D unresolved. V was cut by 0 bases and J by 2 bases, with 9 bases left in between. The V gene's germline CDR1 is LNHNV and CDR2 YYDKDF (reference sequence). The length of the CDR3 is 15 residues. DNA for the CDR3: TGTGCCACCAGCAGAGATGACACAGCCACAGATACGCAGTATTTT. Its translation: CATSRDDTATDTQYF. The whole variable domain, remainder taken from reference TRBV15 and TRBJ2-3, is DAMVIQNPRYQVTQFGKPVTLSCSQTLNHNVMYWYQQKSSQAPKLLFHYYDKDFNNEADTPDNFQSRRPNTSFCFLDIRSPGLGDTAMYLCATSRDDTATDTQYFGPGTRLTVL.

Written as DNA, the CDR3 is TGCGCCAGCAGCTTGGCCGGGACAGGGGGCACTGAAGCTTTCTTT. It yields the protein CASSLAGTGGTEAFF. The V gene is TRBV5-1, the J gene TRBJ1-1; 11 positions agree with TRBD1. Trimming cost V 0 bases and J 4 bases; bases outside gene matches: 2. The CDR3 extends over 15 amino acids. CDR1 is SGHRS and CDR2 is YFSETQ in the germline V gene.

The chain is built from TRBV5-1 and TRBJ2-1; 10 bases are shared with TRBD2. CDR3 length equals 14 residues. V lost 2 bases, J lost 8 bases, and 4 bases stayed unmatched. Germline CDR1 and CDR2: SGHRS and YFSETQ. CDR3 DNA: TGCGCCAGCAGCTTTACTAGCGGGGCCTATGAGCAGTTCTTC. Residues: CASSFTSGAYEQFF.

This rearrangement joins TRBV28 to TRBJ2-2; D call uncertain. Germline V CDR1 and CDR2: MDHEN, SYDVKM. The V gene lost 5 bases and the J gene lost 6 bases, with 10 bases spanning the gap. There are 13 residues in the CDR3. The CDR3 DNA reads TGTGCCAGCAGTCCCCAGGTGTCCGGGGAGCTGTTTTTT. Its translation is CASSPQVSGELFF.

This clone appeared a few times. The gene calls are TRBV20-1 and TRBJ2-7; maybe TRBD1 (6 bases). Per the germline V gene, CDR1 is DFQATT and CDR2 is SNEGSKA (reference sequence). The CDR3 is 11 amino acids. The V end lost 8 bases, the J end lost 7 bases, and 15 bases lay between the germline ends. The CDR3: CSSPGTLEQYF. CDR3 nucleotides: TGCAGTTCGCCCGGGACACTGGAGCAGTACTTC.

The chain joins TRBV5-5 to TRBJ1-2, with D possibly being TRBD1 (5 bases). CDR1 is SGHKS and CDR2 is YYEKEE in the germline V gene (reference sequence). V lost 4 bases to trimming and J lost 4 bases, with 11 bases between them. The CDR3 contains 13 residues. Here the CDR3 DNA reads TGTGCCAGCAGCCCCCCGGGACTCTATGGCTACACCTTC. It yields the protein CASSPPGLYGYTF.

The rearrangement uses TRBV9 and TRBJ2-7; D might be TRBD2 (6 bases). Trimming removed 5 bases at V and 3 bases at J, with 18 bases between. This CDR3 spans 15 amino acids. From germline, CDR1 is SGDLS and CDR2 YYNGEE. DNA for the CDR3: TGTGCCAGCAGTCTCGGGGGTCTCCCTAACTACGAGCAGTACTTC. Translation gives CASSLGGLPNYEQYF.

V is TRBV19 and J is TRBJ1-2; weak D call: TRBD1 (5 bases). The V gene's germline CDR1 is LNHDA and CDR2 SQIVND (reference sequence). CDR3 length: 14 amino acids. Between the trimmed V and J ends, which lost 2 bases and 8 bases, there was a span of 15 bases. The CDR3 coding sequence is TGTGCCAGTAGTATAAAGGGGTCCTCAGGAGGCTACACCTTC. It codes for CASSIKGSSGGYTF. Complete variable domain (other parts from reference TRBV19 and TRBJ1-2): DGGITQSPKYLFRKEGQNVTLSCEQNLNHDAMYWYRQDPGQGLRLIYYSQIVNDFQKGDIAEGYSVSREKKESFPLTVTSAQKNPTAFYLCASSIKGSSGGYTFGSGTRLTVV.

The gene calls are TRBV5-1 and TRBJ2-3; D is possibly TRBD1 (5 bases). Trimming removed 3 bases from V and 3 bases from J, with 11 bases in between. Germline V gene sequence: CDR1 SGHRS, CDR2 YFSETQ. CDR3 size: 14 residues. The CDR3 nucleotides are TGCGCCAGCAGCTCCAGGGTTGGAACAGATACGCAGTATTTT. This translates into CASSSRVGTDTQYF.

As regards this clone: Other DNA sequences in the sample encode the same CDR3. The V call is TRBV4-1, the J call TRBJ1-1, with TRBD1 matching 8 bases. Germline CDR1 reads MGHRA; CDR2 reads YSYEKL. The J segment lost 5 bases and the V segment lost 0 bases, leaving 2 bases of the junction unmatched. The CDR3 contains 14 residues. The CDR3 bases are TGCGCCAGCAGCCAAGAAGACAGGGGAACTGAAGCTTTCTTT. It encodes CASSQEDRGTEAFF.

This chain connects TRBV5-6 to TRBJ2-3; 10 nucleotides align to TRBD1. This CDR3 has 15 residues. Germline CDR1 reads SGHDT; CDR2 reads YYEEEE. Trimming took 5 bases from V and 4 from J; bases not matched to a gene: 7. CDR3: CASRSRDRGADTQYF. In DNA form, the CDR3 reads TGTGCCAGCAGATCCCGGGACAGGGGCGCAGATACGCAGTATTTT.

The rearrangement joins TRBV7-2 to TRBJ1-2; TRBD1 aligns across 7 bases. With 5 bases clipped from V and 7 bases from J, the junction kept 7 bases outside the gene matches. The CDR3 runs to 13 residues. Germline V gene lookup returns CDR1 SGHTA and CDR2 FQGNSA. The CDR3 region has the DNA TGTGCCAGCAGCCCCCGGACAGGTCGTGGCTACACCTTC. It translates to CASSPRTGRGYTF.

The sample holds one count of this clone. The V gene is TRBV16, the J gene TRBJ2-7, with D possibly TRBD1 on 5 matching bases. CDR1 is KGHSY, CDR2 FQNENV, per germline. CDR3 length: 15 residues. V lost 4 bases and J lost 0, with 13 bases in between. The CDR3 reads CASSPRSRASYEQYF. In DNA form, the CDR3 reads TGTGCCAGCAGCCCTAGGAGCAGGGCCTCCTACGAGCAGTACTTC.

The chain carries TRBV20-1 and TRBJ2-5; D gene ambiguous. This CDR3 is 11 amino acids long. Trimming took off 4 bases at V and 4 bases at J, with 7 bases between the two ends. CDR1 is DFQATT, CDR2 SNEGSKA, per germline (reference sequence). This chain's CDR3 is CSAKKRETQYF. The CDR3 bases are TGCAGTGCTAAGAAGCGAGAGACCCAGTACTTC.

The chain couples TRBV19 to TRBJ1-5, with 8 bases aligning to TRBD1. The CDR3 runs 13 residues. Losses at the gene ends were 9 bases for V and 2 bases for J; bases not matched to a gene: 3. Germline CDR1 is LNHDA and CDR2 is SQIVND (reference sequence). CDR3 residues: CASKDRGNQPQHF. The CDR3 DNA reads as TGTGCCAGCAAGGACAGGGGCAATCAGCCCCAGCATTTT.

The CDR3 spells CATSSVDRSYEQYF. The CDR3 nucleotides are TGTGCCACCAGCAGTGTCGACAGGTCCTACGAGCAGTACTTC. V and J are TRBV15 and TRBJ2-7; maybe TRBD1 (6 bases). Germline V gives CDR1 LNHNV, CDR2 YYDKDF (reference sequence). The CDR3 extends over 14 amino acids. V shed 3 bases and J shed 1 base, with 10 bases lying between them.

This rearrangement joins TRBV7-2 to TRBJ2-7, with D unclear. This CDR3 spans 12 amino acids. CDR1 and CDR2 from the germline V gene are SGHTA and FQGNSA. Trimming stripped 5 bases from V and 3 bases from J, with 8 bases between. CDR3 bases: TGTGCCAGCAGCCTACCAAACTACGAGCAGTACTTC. Translating it yields CASSLPNYEQYF.